The clone carrying this T cell receptor beta chain was seen a single time. Its antigen is currently unknown. This record belongs to a study of T cell responses to AZD1222 COVID-19 vaccine. Whole-study results and caveats: Spike-specific TCR breadth and depth rose after two AZD1222 doses. Baseline seropositivity occurred in only a handful of AZD1222 recipients.

V dropped 0 bases and J dropped 4 bases, with 16 bases sitting between them. The CDR3 has 17 residues. CDR1 and CDR2 (germline): LNHDA, SQIVND (reference sequence). Generated by immunoSEQ multiplex PCR, the TCRdb table keeps only in-frame clones and is missing some. The table lists around 83,000 clones, about 91% of them singletons. This TCR came from an adult in good health. The starting material was peripheral blood, obtained on day 0 of AZD1222 vaccination. The chain recombines TRBV19 with TRBJ2-1; TRBD1 is a possible D gene (6 bases). The DNA for the CDR3 is TGTGCCAGTAGTATAGAGGGGGCAATGACAGGTTACAATGAGCAGTTCTTC. The encoded protein is CASSIEGAMTGYNEQFF.